This T cell receptor (beta chain) was captured by sequencing in a study of blood T cell repertoires in COVID-19. Across the study: From T cells, B-cell-depleted T cells, or PBMCs came the material, which was cDNA or gDNA.

Trimming removed 5 bases at V and 2 bases at J, with 10 bases between. CDR3 size: 14 residues. Germline V gene lookup returns CDR1 SNHLY and CDR2 FYNNEI. Clones were read by immunoSEQ multiplex PCR, and TCRdb kept only the in-frame ones, dropping some. The sample contains about 83,000 clones, about 85% of which appear only once. This sequence originates from a woman aged 45-60 years with active or convalescent COVID-19. Specimen: peripheral blood. The rearrangement links TRBV2 to TRBJ1-5; no clear D. DNA for the CDR3: TGTGCCAGCAGTCAGTCCTTTGGCAATCAGCCCCAGCATTTT. This sequence encodes CASSQSFGNQPQHF.